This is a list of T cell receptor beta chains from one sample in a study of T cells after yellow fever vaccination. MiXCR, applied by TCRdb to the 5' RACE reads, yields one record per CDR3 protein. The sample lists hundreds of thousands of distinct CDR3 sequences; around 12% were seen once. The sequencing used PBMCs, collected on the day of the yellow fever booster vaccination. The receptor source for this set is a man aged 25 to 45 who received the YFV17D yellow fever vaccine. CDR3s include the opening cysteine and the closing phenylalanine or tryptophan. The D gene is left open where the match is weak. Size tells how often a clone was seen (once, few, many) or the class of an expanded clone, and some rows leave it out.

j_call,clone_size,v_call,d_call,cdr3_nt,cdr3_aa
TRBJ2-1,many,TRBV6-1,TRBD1,TGTGCCAGCAGCCTGTCACCCTCAGGGGGCGAGCAGTTCTTC,CASSLSPSGGEQFF
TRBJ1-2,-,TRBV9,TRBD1,TGTGCCAGCAGCGTAACAGGGGGCGCCAACTATGGCTACACCTTC,CASSVTGGANYGYTF
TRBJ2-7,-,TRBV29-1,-,TGCAGCGTTGAAGACGGGACGGGCTACGAGCAGTACTTC,CSVEDGTGYEQYF
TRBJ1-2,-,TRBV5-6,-,TGTGCCAGCAGCTTGTCGACGAATTCTGTTGGCTACACCTTC,CASSLSTNSVGYTF
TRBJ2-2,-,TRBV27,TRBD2,TGTGCCAGCAGTTCCCGGGGGACTAGCAAGGACACCGGGGAGCTGTTTTTT,CASSSRGTSKDTGELFF
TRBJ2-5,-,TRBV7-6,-,TGTGCCAGCAGCCCTTTGGCAGCAGGAAGGACCCAGTACTTC,CASSPLAAGRTQYF
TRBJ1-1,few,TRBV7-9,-,TGTGCCAGCAGCTTAGCGCGCGAGAATGGAGCTTTCTTT,CASSLARENGAFF
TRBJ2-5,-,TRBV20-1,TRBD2,TGCAGTGCTAGAGATTTTCGCGGGAGCCAAGAGACCCAGTACTTC,CSARDFRGSQETQYF
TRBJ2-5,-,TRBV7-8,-,TGTGCCAGCAGCTTAGAACGCACGACCCAGTACTTC,CASSLERTTQYF
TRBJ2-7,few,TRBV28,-,TGTGCCAGCAAAACGGTAGGAGGTTCCTACGAGCAGTACTTC,CASKTVGGSYEQYF
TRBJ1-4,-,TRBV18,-,TGTGCCAGCTCACTACTCCGGCAGGGCCTTCGTGAAAAACTGTTTTTT,CASSLLRQGLREKLFF
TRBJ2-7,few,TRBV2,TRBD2,TGTGCCACCACCGGGACTAGCGGGACCCAGCAGTACTTC,CATTGTSGTQQYF
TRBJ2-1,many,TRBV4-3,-,TGCGCCAGCAGCCAAGATAGTACGACTTTATCCTACAATGAGCAGTTCTTC,CASSQDSTTLSYNEQFF
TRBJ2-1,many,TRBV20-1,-,TGCAGTGCTGCCGCGTCGGGCTCCTACAATGAGCAGTTCTTC,CSAAASGSYNEQFF
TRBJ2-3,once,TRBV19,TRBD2,TGTGCCAGTAGGCTGGCTGGGGCGGGAGGTACAGATACGCAGTATTTT,CASRLAGAGGTDTQYF
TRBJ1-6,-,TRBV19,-,TGTGCCAGTAGTGAAGGACAGACGGGTAATTCACCCCTCCACTTT,CASSEGQTGNSPLHF
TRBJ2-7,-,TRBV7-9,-,TGTGCCAGCAGCTTAGTTGCCGGGCTATCATCCTACGAGCAGTACTTC,CASSLVAGLSSYEQYF
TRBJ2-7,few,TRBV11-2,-,TGTGCCAGCAGCTCCTTCGACGGATCAGGGAACAAAGCCCTGAGGAACGAGCAGTACTTC,CASSSFDGSGNKALRNEQYF
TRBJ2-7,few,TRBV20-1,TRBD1,TGCAGTGCCCCGGGACAGGGGGTTGTTGAGCAGTACTTC,CSAPGQGVVEQYF
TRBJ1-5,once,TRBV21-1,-,TGTGCCAGCCCGGGACAGCACAATCAGCCCCAGCATTTT,CASPGQHNQPQHF
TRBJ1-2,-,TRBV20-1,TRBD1,TGCAGTGCTAGAGTTCCGGGACAGTACTATGGCTACACCTTC,CSARVPGQYYGYTF
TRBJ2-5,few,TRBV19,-,TGTGCCAGTAGACCCACTAGCCAAGAGACCCAGTACTTC,CASRPTSQETQYF